A single sample is the source of the 16 T cell receptor beta chains below, sequenced in a study of T cell responses to AZD1222 COVID-19 vaccine. Using immunoSEQ multiplex PCR, the repertoire was profiled, and TCRdb retains in-frame clones only, with some absent. The data contain more than 150,000 clones, approximately 90% of them singletons. The sequences come from peripheral blood, collected on day 0 of AZD1222 vaccination. These receptors all come from an adult in good health.

J is TRBJ2-7 and V is TRBV9; 8 positions agree with TRBD2. V dropped 0 bases and J dropped 2; count of bases not matched to a gene: 10. Germline loops: CDR1 SGDLS, CDR2 YYNGEE. The CDR3 has 17 residues. CDR3 in DNA: TGTGCCAGCAGCGTAGATTCGGTTAGCGGGGCGACCTACGAGCAGTACTTC. Its protein product is CASSVDSVSGATYEQYF. Looking up the rest from reference TRBV9 and TRBJ2-7 gives the full variable domain: DSGVTQTPKHLITATGQRVTLRCSPRSGDLSVYWYQQSLDQGLQFLIQYYNGEERAKGNILERFSAQQFPDLHSELNLSSLELGDSALYFCASSVDSVSGATYEQYFGPGTRLTVT.

The gene calls are TRBV30 and TRBJ1-2; 8 bases line up with TRBD1. Germline CDR1 and CDR2: GTSNPN and SVGIG (reference sequence). The CDR3 runs 13 residues. V was clipped by 2 bases and J by 6 bases; unmatched bases: 5. This chain's CDR3 is CAWSTTGADGYTF. The DNA for the CDR3 is TGTGCCTGGAGTACGACAGGGGCAGATGGCTACACCTTC. The full variable domain, with the rest looked up from reference TRBV30 and TRBJ1-2, is SQTIHQWPATLVQPVGSPLSLECTVEGTSNPNLYWYRQAAGRGLQLLFYSVGIGQISSEVPQNLSASRPQDRQFILSSKKLLLSDSGFYLCAWSTTGADGYTFGSGTRLTVV.

V gene TRBV28 combines with J gene TRBJ1-2, with 7 positions matching TRBD1. The J segment lost 4 bases and the V segment lost 4 bases, leaving 9 bases of the junction unmatched. The CDR3 is 15 amino acids. Germline values: CDR1 MDHEN, CDR2 SYDVKM. The CDR3 here is CASSSTGVGFYGYTF. CDR3 nucleotides: TGTGCCAGCAGTTCTACAGGGGTTGGTTTCTATGGCTACACCTTC.

This chain joins TRBV11-3 and TRBJ2-1, with 7 bases lining up with TRBD2. The CDR3 spans 16 residues. V lost 1 base, J lost 8 bases, and 11 bases stayed unmatched. CDR1 and CDR2 (germline): SGHNT, YENEEA. CDR3 amino acids: CASSLGVGGSGDEQFF. CDR3 bases: TGTGCCAGCAGCTTAGGGGTGGGCGGGAGTGGAGATGAGCAGTTCTTC.

This chain links TRBV29-1 with TRBJ1-2, with 7 bases identical to TRBD1. With 7 bases clipped from V and 8 bases from J, the junction kept 7 bases outside the gene matches. In germline, CDR1 is SQVTM, CDR2 ANQGSEA. The CDR3 is made up of 11 amino acids. The chain's CDR3 is CSARQGDGYTF. The CDR3 region has the DNA TGCAGCGCCCGACAGGGAGACGGCTACACCTTC.

The DNA of the CDR3 is TGTGCCAGCAGCCGGGGGAGTCATTTTGGGAATGAGCAGTTCTTC. Its protein is CASSRGSHFGNEQFF. This chain uses TRBV11-2 with TRBJ2-1, with D possibly being TRBD2 (6 bases). The CDR3 has 15 residues. Trimming removed 5 bases at V and 7 bases at J, with 18 bases between. The germline V gene encodes CDR1 SGHAT and CDR2 FQNNGV.

The V gene is TRBV28, the J gene TRBJ1-6; D is unclear. Per the germline V gene, CDR1 is MDHEN and CDR2 is SYDVKM. The V gene lost 7 bases and the J gene lost 10 bases, with 20 bases spanning the gap. This CDR3 is 15 amino acids long. The CDR3 loop reads CASNQSNGRRSPLHF. Here the CDR3 DNA reads TGTGCCAGCAACCAAAGTAACGGGAGGAGATCACCCCTCCACTTT.

The chain is built from TRBV6-5 and TRBJ1-5; perhaps TRBD1 as D (6 bases). The V end was cut by 4 bases, the J end by 6 bases, with 16 bases between. The V gene's germline CDR1 is MNHEY and CDR2 SVGAGI. The CDR3 consists of 15 residues. CDR3 sequence reads: CASSSPYRDPQPQHF. The CDR3 region has the DNA TGTGCCAGCAGTTCCCCCTACAGGGACCCTCAGCCCCAGCATTTT.

The chain recombines TRBV3-1 (or the pseudogene TRBV3-2) with TRBJ2-5; D is possibly TRBD1 (6 bases). Germline CDR1 LGHDT, CDR2 YNNKEL (reference sequence). This CDR3 contains 17 residues. The V end lost 4 bases, the J end lost 5 bases, and 23 bases lay between the germline ends. The chain's CDR3 is CASSPQRWDMTRETQYF. The CDR3 DNA follows: TGTGCCAGCAGCCCCCAACGGTGGGACATGACGCGGGAGACCCAGTACTTC.

This chain joins TRBV18 and TRBJ2-2; TRBD2 aligns across 14 bases. Trimming removed 3 bases from V and 7 bases from J; junction bases left unmatched: 1. The CDR3 contains 15 residues. In germline, CDR1 is KGHSH, CDR2 LQKENI. The CDR3 region is CASSPGLAGVGELFF. The CDR3 DNA sequence: TGTGCCAGCTCACCGGGACTAGCGGGAGTCGGGGAGCTGTTTTTT.

The chain couples TRBV18 to TRBJ2-3; no clear D. The CDR3 is made up of 12 amino acids. Germline CDR1 is KGHSH and CDR2 is LQKENI. Trimming cost V 0 bases and J 7 bases, with 5 bases left between them. CDR3 sequence: CASSPPLNTQYF. The CDR3 nucleotides read TGTGCCAGCTCACCACCGCTAAATACGCAGTATTTT.

The CDR3 spells CATMGLASLTDTQYF. The CDR3 DNA follows: TGTGCCACCATGGGACTAGCGAGCCTTACAGATACGCAGTATTTT. The V call is TRBV19, the J call TRBJ2-3, with TRBD2 matching over 10 bases. Trimming took 10 bases from V and 3 from J; bases not matched to a gene: 10. The CDR3 sequence is 15 residues long. In germline, CDR1 is LNHDA, CDR2 SQIVND (reference sequence). Filled out from reference TRBV19 and TRBJ2-3, the complete variable domain reads DGGITQSPKYLFRKEGQNVTLSCEQNLNHDAMYWYRQDPGQGLRLIYYSQIVNDFQKGDIAEGYSVSREKKESFPLTVTSAQKNPTAFYLCATMGLASLTDTQYFGPGTRLTVL.

CDR3 coding DNA: TGTGCCAGTAACTCGTGGGGGGCAGGAGGCGGCGAGCAGTACTTC. Encoded protein: CASNSWGAGGGEQYF. This chain joins TRBV19 and TRBJ2-7; D assignment may be TRBD1 or TRBD2 (6 bases each). The CDR3 spans 15 residues. Deletions cut 7 bases from V and 6 bases from J, with 22 bases between. Germline lookup yields CDR1 LNHDA and CDR2 SQIVND (reference sequence).

This chain uses TRBV18 with TRBJ2-1; 8 positions agree with TRBD2. The CDR3 runs to 16 residues. V was clipped by 3 bases and J by 6 bases; unmatched bases: 10. Germline assignment: CDR1 KGHSH and CDR2 LQKENI. DNA for the CDR3: TGTGCCAGCTCACCGCCTAGGGCTAGCGGGCGCAATGAGCAGTTCTTC. Translation gives CASSPPRASGRNEQFF.

The chain has TRBV5-1 and TRBJ2-3; 10 bases fit TRBD2. CDR3 length: 15 amino acids. Germline V gene sequence: CDR1 SGHRS, CDR2 YFSETQ. V shed 3 bases and J 4 bases; nucleotides not matched to a gene: 5. CDR3 DNA: TGCGCCAGCAGCTCTCTCAGCGGGAGGGCAGATACGCAGTATTTT. The encoded protein is CASSSLSGRADTQYF.

The rearrangement links TRBV28 to TRBJ1-2; 9 nucleotides agree with TRBD1. The CDR3 is made up of 13 amino acids. Germline V CDR1 and CDR2: MDHEN, SYDVKM. Germline trimming cut 5 bases from V and 8 bases from J; bases unmatched to any gene: 6. This CDR3 is CASSNRGPEGYTF. The CDR3 nucleotides are TGTGCCAGCAGTAACAGGGGGCCGGAGGGCTACACCTTC.